These 4 T cell receptor beta chains originate from one sample sequenced in a study of graft-versus-host responses after intestinal transplantation. Assay: immunoSEQ multiplex PCR; the TCRdb copy retains only in-frame clones and omits some. The table records about 120,000 clones, 85% to 95% of them present only once. Their cognate antigens are unknown. The sample here was unstimulated CD4+ T cells sorted from spleen or lymph node cells, taken before intestinal transplant. All receptors derive from a human donor who received an intestinal transplant.

With respect to this clone: This sample also contains other DNA sequences that code for the same CDR3. The rearrangement joins TRBV6-5 to TRBJ2-5, with D maybe TRBD1 (6 bases). There are 13 residues in the CDR3. Germline CDR1 and CDR2: MNHEY and SVGAGI. The germline V and J ends were trimmed by 5 bases and 5 bases, with 12 bases remaining between them. The CDR3 is CASSPGERETQYF. The CDR3 bases are TGTGCCAGCAGTCCAGGGGAGCGGGAGACCCAGTACTTC.

The chain joins TRBV14 to TRBJ2-3, with 8 bases aligning to TRBD2. CDR3 size: 16 residues. Losses at the gene ends were 4 bases for V and 4 bases for J; bases not matched to a gene: 10. Looked up from germline, CDR1 is SGHDN and CDR2 is FVKESK. CDR3 nucleotides: TGTGCCAGCAGCCCCGCCCGGGGGGGCCGGGCAGATACGCAGTATTTT. This encodes CASSPARGGRADTQYF.

V is TRBV6-5 and J is TRBJ1-2; D unclear. Germline V CDR1 and CDR2: MNHEY, SVGAGI. This CDR3 has 12 residues. The V gene lost 0 bases and the J gene lost 6 bases, with 5 bases spanning the gap. CDR3 sequence: CASSYSTHGYTF. The DNA for the CDR3 is TGTGCCAGCAGTTACTCGACGCATGGCTACACCTTC.

This CDR3 reads CASSPGTAPNEQFF. The CDR3, as DNA: TGTGCCAGCTCGCCTGGGACCGCCCCAAATGAGCAGTTCTTC. The chain recombines TRBV18 with TRBJ2-1; the D call may be TRBD1 or TRBD2 (5 bases each). Per germline, CDR1 KGHSH and CDR2 LQKENI. This CDR3 contains 14 residues. Trimming removed 6 bases from V and 7 bases from J, with 16 bases in between.